This TCR beta chain was observed in a study of blood T cell repertoires in COVID-19. Turning to the study itself: T cells, B-cell-depleted T cells, or PBMCs provided the cDNA or gDNA that served as material.

Original methodology: It was from reference gene primer amplification that nucleated cell counts were estimated. Measured with immunoSEQ multiplex PCR; TCRdb has only the in-frame clones, and not every one. V, J and clone size derive from that table, while D and trimming were established from the DNA sequence. This table holds about 200,000 clones, 82% found once. V gave up 0 bases and J gave up 7 bases, with 13 bases separating them. The CDR3 covers 14 residues. The germline gives CDR1 SGDLS, CDR2 YYNGEE. The clonotype originates from a woman aged 60-75 years with COVID-19, enrolled during active disease. The chain uses TRBV9 and TRBJ1-2, with D tentatively TRBD1 (5 bases). Sequenced sample: peripheral blood. CDR3 in amino acids: CASSVDGAWGGYTF. CDR3 DNA sequence: TGTGCCAGCAGCGTAGATGGGGCCTGGGGTGGCTACACCTTC.